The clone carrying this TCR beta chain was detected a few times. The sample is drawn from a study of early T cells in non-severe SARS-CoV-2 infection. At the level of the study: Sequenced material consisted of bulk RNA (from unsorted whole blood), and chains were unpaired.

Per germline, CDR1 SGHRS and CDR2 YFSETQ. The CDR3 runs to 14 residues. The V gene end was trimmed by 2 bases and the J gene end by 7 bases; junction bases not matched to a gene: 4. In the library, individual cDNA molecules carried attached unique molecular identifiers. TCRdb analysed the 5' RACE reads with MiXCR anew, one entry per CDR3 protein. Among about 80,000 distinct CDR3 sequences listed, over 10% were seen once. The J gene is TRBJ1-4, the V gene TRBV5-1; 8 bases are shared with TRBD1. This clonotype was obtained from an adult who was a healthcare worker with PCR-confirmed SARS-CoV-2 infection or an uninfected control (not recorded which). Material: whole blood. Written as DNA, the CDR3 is TGCGCCAGCAGCTTAGGGACAGGACTTGAAAAACTGTTTTTT. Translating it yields CASSLGTGLEKLFF.